This T cell receptor beta chain is from a study of blood T cells in healthy people across ages. Germline CDR1 MNHEY, CDR2 SVGAGI. CDR3 size: 16 residues. The junction had 10 bases not matched to a gene; V was cut back by 7 bases and J by 2 bases. Study-level findings and limits: A strong correlation was seen between TCR beta diversity and naive T cell percentage. Older individuals had lower TCR beta diversity per million T cells (the decline was roughly linear). When set beside aged donors, long-lived donors presented more naive CD4+ cells and higher diversity.

A J-beta primer mix and a sample-barcoded 5' primer were used in a second PCR of about 7 to 12 cycles. MiXCR, applied by TCRdb to the 5' RACE reads, yields one record per CDR3 protein. The sample records 550,000 to 600,000 distinct CDR3 sequences, about 45% being singletons. Staff drew approximately 9.7 milliliters of peripheral blood from each donor. This clonotype was recorded only once. Its antigen is currently unknown. The chain uses TRBV6-5 and TRBJ2-5, with 10 bases that match TRBD2. Sequenced input: blood. The receptor's source is a man older than 75 in good health. The CDR3 DNA sequence: TGTGCCAGCACCGGTGGCAGCGGGGGGGCGCAAGAGACCCAGTACTTC. Its translation: CASTGGSGGAQETQYF.